This T cell receptor beta chain derives from a study of cytomegalovirus exposure and HLA in healthy donors. Using immunoSEQ multiplex PCR, the repertoire was profiled, and TCRdb retains in-frame clones only, with some absent. The sample has 200,000 to 300,000 clones, about 90% seen once. The V and J ends lost 5 bases and 3 bases, in that order; junction bases with no gene match: 4. Germline-derived CDR1 and CDR2 are MNHEY and SMNVEV (reference sequence). The CDR3 runs to 14 residues. Study-wide results and limits: A list of approximately 150 TCR beta chains associated with cytomegalovirus was given.

Of note for this clone: The antigen is unknown.

The chain uses TRBV27 and TRBJ2-7; 10 nucleotides agree with TRBD2. The source is a woman aged 30 to 39 in good health and CMV-seropositive. The specimen was PBMCs. CDR3 in amino acids: CASSILAGVYEQYF. The DNA of the CDR3 is TGTGCCAGCAGTATCCTAGCGGGAGTCTACGAGCAGTACTTC.